This T cell receptor beta chain was recorded in a study of OX40 agonist ivuxolimab in advanced cancers. About the study: The dose-escalation cohort had hepatocellular carcinoma, melanoma, renal cell or head and neck cancer.

TCRdb keeps only in-frame clones here, not all; method: immunoSEQ multiplex PCR. Here the sample spans 70,000 to 80,000 clones, over 90% being singletons. The CDR3 length is 18 residues. Germline values: CDR1 MNHEY, CDR2 SMNVEV (reference sequence). The V end was cut by 4 bases, the J end by 7 bases, with 25 bases between. This clonotype originated in an adult with an advanced solid tumor such as melanoma, head and neck, liver or kidney cancer. V is TRBV27 and J is TRBJ1-4; a weak D match, TRBD1 (6 bases). This specimen was CD4+ or CD8+ T cells sorted from blood, taken in a trial of the OX40 agonist ivuxolimab. The CDR3 here is CASSSRGQGPPGGEKLFF. CDR3 sequence (DNA): TGTGCCAGCAGTTCCCGTGGGCAGGGGCCGCCGGGGGGTGAAAAACTGTTTTTT.